This passage covers 16 T cell receptor beta chains from one sample sequenced in a study of cytomegalovirus exposure and HLA in healthy donors. PCR was performed using 60 Vbeta and 13 Jbeta primers. Only in-frame clones appear in the TCRdb table, and some are missing; sequencing was by immunoSEQ multiplex PCR. The sample lists roughly 180,000 clones, 85% seen once, with 1% in the top ten. Material for sequencing was PBMCs. These receptors were taken from a boy under 10 years old in good health and CMV-seronegative.

The chain has TRBV28 and TRBJ2-3; tentative D call: TRBD2 (5 bases). The CDR3 is made up of 15 amino acids. Germline V CDR1 and CDR2: MDHEN, SYDVKM. V lost 3 bases to trimming and J lost 1 base, with 11 bases between them. DNA for the CDR3: TGTGCCAGCAGTTTCCCTCCAGCGGGCACAGATACGCAGTATTTT. Translated, it gives CASSFPPAGTDTQYF.

The V call is TRBV28, the J call TRBJ2-3; the match to TRBD1 covers 8 bases. From germline, CDR1 is MDHEN and CDR2 SYDVKM. Trimming took 6 bases from V and 3 from J; bases not matched to a gene: 2. There are 13 residues in the CDR3. CDR3 in DNA: TGTGCCAGCAGGCGACAGGGGACAGATACGCAGTATTTT. Protein product: CASRRQGTDTQYF. Drawing the rest from reference TRBV28 and TRBJ2-3, the complete variable domain is DVKVTQSSRYLVKRTGEKVFLECVQDMDHENMFWYRQDPGLGLRLIYFSYDVKMKEKGDIPEGYSVSREKKERFSLILESASTNQTSMYLCASRRQGTDTQYFGPGTRLTVL.

The chain links TRBV5-1 to TRBJ1-2; 9 nucleotides agree with TRBD1. CDR1 and CDR2 (germline): SGHRS, YFSETQ. The V gene end was trimmed by 0 bases and the J gene end by 2 bases; junction bases not matched to a gene: 14. There are 19 residues in the CDR3. The DNA for the CDR3 is TGCGCCAGCAGCTTGGCCTCCGCCTCCGGGACAGGGATCAACTATGGCTACACCTTC. This gives the protein CASSLASASGTGINYGYTF.

This clone was seen more than once but under ten times. V is TRBV28 and J is TRBJ2-7, with a tentative D call TRBD1 (5 bases). From germline, CDR1 is MDHEN and CDR2 SYDVKM. There are 17 residues in the CDR3. V was trimmed by 3 bases and J by 3 bases, leaving 21 bases between them. Here the CDR3 DNA reads TGTGCCAGCAGTTTTTTTGTCAGGGCTTTCACAAACTACGAGCAGTACTTC. Its protein product is CASSFFVRAFTNYEQYF.

The chain recombines TRBV7-2 with TRBJ1-1, with D uncertain. V was trimmed by 1 base and J by 3 bases, leaving 15 bases between them. CDR1 is SGHTA, CDR2 FQGNSA, per germline. This CDR3 comprises 16 residues. The CDR3 sequence is CASSLVAWSRYTEAFF. The CDR3 DNA reads as TGTGCCAGCAGCTTAGTGGCTTGGTCCCGCTACACTGAAGCTTTCTTT.

The J gene is TRBJ1-2, the V gene TRBV28; the D gene is possibly TRBD1 (5 bases). The CDR3 sequence is 20 residues long. Trimming took 5 bases from V and 0 from J, leaving 28 bases between them. Per the germline V gene, CDR1 is MDHEN and CDR2 is SYDVKM. CDR3 residues: CASSPTGRVDRIRANYGYTF. As DNA, the CDR3 is TGTGCCAGCAGTCCCACCGGCAGGGTAGATAGGATACGAGCTAACTATGGCTACACCTTC.

CDR3 sequence (DNA): TGTGCCAGCAGACCAATGGGGGGGCAATCGAACACTGAAGCTTTCTTT. This encodes CASRPMGGQSNTEAFF. The gene calls are TRBV7-9 and TRBJ1-1; a weak D match, TRBD1 (6 bases). Germline V gene sequence: CDR1 SEHNR, CDR2 FQNEAQ (reference sequence). Trimming removed 6 bases from V and 1 base from J, with 18 bases in between. The length of the CDR3 is 16 residues.

V usage is TRBV11-2 and J usage is TRBJ2-2, with D perhaps matching TRBD2 (6 bases). The CDR3 consists of 18 residues. V shed 4 bases and J shed 0 bases, with 18 bases lying between them. Germline lookup yields CDR1 SGHAT and CDR2 FQNNGV. For the CDR3, the DNA is TGTGCCAGCAGCTCCCCCGGGGTGCGGGGTACGAACACCGGGGAGCTGTTTTTT. The encoded protein is CASSSPGVRGTNTGELFF.

The J gene is TRBJ2-2, the V gene TRBV25-1; the D gene is possibly TRBD2 (6 bases). V was cut by 1 base and J by 0 bases, with 12 bases left in between. The CDR3 is 17 residues long. Germline V gene lookup returns CDR1 MGHDK and CDR2 SYGVNS. The DNA of the CDR3 is TGTGCCAGCAGTGAATTCGGGGGACCCCCGAACACCGGGGAGCTGTTTTTT. Protein product: CASSEFGGPPNTGELFF.

The chain has TRBV28 and TRBJ2-7; D gene ambiguous. The ends were cut back, 3 bases at V and 2 bases at J, with 11 bases in the middle. Germline lookup yields CDR1 MDHEN and CDR2 SYDVKM. This CDR3 is built from 14 residues. The CDR3 nucleotides are TGTGCCAGCAGTTTTGAGACTCAGCCCTACGAGCAGTACGTC. It specifies CASSFETQPYEQYV.

This chain uses TRBV9 with TRBJ2-7; D perhaps matches TRBD2 (5 bases). The CDR3 is 13 amino acids. Germline CDR1 and CDR2: SGDLS and YYNGEE. The germline V and J ends were trimmed by 6 bases and 7 bases, with 17 bases remaining between them. The CDR3 DNA reads as TGTGCCAGCACCCCGACTACCTCAGGAGAGCAGTACTTC. This encodes CASTPTTSGEQYF.

The CDR3 region has the DNA TGTGCCAGCAGCCCCCAGGGGAACGGGGAGCTGTTTTTT. Translation gives CASSPQGNGELFF. V is TRBV5-5 and J is TRBJ2-2; TRBD1 might be the D (6 bases). Germline V gene sequence: CDR1 SGHKS, CDR2 YYEKEE (reference sequence). Trimming removed 4 bases at V and 7 bases at J, with 11 bases between. CDR3 length: 13 amino acids.

The chain joins TRBV11-2 to TRBJ2-3; D remains ambiguous. The CDR3 is 14 amino acids. The V gene lost 1 base and the J gene lost 0 bases, with 5 bases spanning the gap. CDR1 and CDR2 from the germline V gene are SGHAT and FQNNGV. The CDR3 sequence is CASSLASSTDTQYF. The CDR3 DNA is TGTGCCAGCAGCTTAGCCTCTAGCACAGATACGCAGTATTTT.

The DNA for the CDR3 is TGTGCCAGCAGTCCAAGTTGGGAGCCAAGCACAGATACGCAGTATTTT. Its protein is CASSPSWEPSTDTQYF. The rearrangement links TRBV27 to TRBJ2-3, with a weak D call TRBD2 (5 bases). V lost 5 bases and J lost 0, with 15 bases in between. CDR3 size: 16 residues. Germline CDR1 MNHEY, CDR2 SMNVEV (reference sequence).

This chain uses TRBV6-1 with TRBJ2-5, with TRBD1 matching over 9 bases. The junction had 10 bases not matched to a gene; V was cut back by 6 bases and J by 5 bases. The CDR3 covers 15 residues. Germline assignment: CDR1 MNHNS and CDR2 SASEGT. Here the CDR3 DNA reads TGTGCCAGCAGAATGGACAGGGGAGTTTTCGAGACCCAGTACTTC. This encodes CASRMDRGVFETQYF.

This chain links TRBV27 with TRBJ2-5; D is perhaps TRBD1 (6 bases). This CDR3 is built from 13 residues. The V end was cut by 6 bases, the J end by 2 bases, with 10 bases between. The germline V gene has CDR1 MNHEY and CDR2 SMNVEV (reference sequence). Here the CDR3 DNA reads TGTGCCAGCAGGAGGACAGCTCAAGAGACCCAGTACTTC. Protein product: CASRRTAQETQYF.